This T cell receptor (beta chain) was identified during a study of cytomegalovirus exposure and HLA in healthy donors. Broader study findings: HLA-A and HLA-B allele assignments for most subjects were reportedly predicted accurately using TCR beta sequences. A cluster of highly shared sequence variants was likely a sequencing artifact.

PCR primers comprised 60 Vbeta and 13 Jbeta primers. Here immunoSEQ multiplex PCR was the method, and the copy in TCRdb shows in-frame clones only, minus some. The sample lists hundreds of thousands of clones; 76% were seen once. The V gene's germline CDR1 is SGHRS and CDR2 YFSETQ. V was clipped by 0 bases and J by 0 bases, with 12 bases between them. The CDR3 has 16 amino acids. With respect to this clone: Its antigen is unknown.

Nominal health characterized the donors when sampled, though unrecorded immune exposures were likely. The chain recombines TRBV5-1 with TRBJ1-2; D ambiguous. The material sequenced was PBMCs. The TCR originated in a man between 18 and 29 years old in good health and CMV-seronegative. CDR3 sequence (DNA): TGCGCCAGCAGCTTGGCCGAGGAAAGGCCTAACTATGGCTACACCTTC. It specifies CASSLAEERPNYGYTF.